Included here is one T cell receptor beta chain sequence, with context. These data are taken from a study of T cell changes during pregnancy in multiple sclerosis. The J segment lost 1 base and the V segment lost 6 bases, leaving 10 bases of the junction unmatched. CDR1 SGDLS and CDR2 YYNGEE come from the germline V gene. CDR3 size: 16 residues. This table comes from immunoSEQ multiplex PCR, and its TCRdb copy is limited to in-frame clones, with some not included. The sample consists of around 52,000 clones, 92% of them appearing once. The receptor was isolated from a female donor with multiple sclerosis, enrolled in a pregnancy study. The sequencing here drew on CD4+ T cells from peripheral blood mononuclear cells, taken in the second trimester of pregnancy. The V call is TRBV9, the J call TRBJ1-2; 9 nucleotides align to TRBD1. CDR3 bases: TGTGCCAGCACCTCCGGGACAGGGAAGGATAACTATGGCTACACCTTC. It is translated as CASTSGTGKDNYGYTF.